Presented here are 32 T cell receptor beta chains from one specimen sequenced in a study of cytomegalovirus exposure and HLA in healthy donors. Measured with immunoSEQ multiplex PCR; TCRdb has only the in-frame clones, and not every one. The table includes about 110,000 clones, approximately 90% detected once. The sample consisted of PBMCs. The receptor source for this set is a young woman in good health and CMV-seropositive.

This clone is a singleton in its sample. V usage is TRBV6-1 and J usage is TRBJ1-1; D remains unclear. The germline V gene has CDR1 MNHNS and CDR2 SASEGT. Trimming took 8 bases from V and 4 from J, leaving 11 bases between them. The CDR3 consists of 12 residues. The CDR3 nucleotides read TGTGCCAGCCACGGGGTCGGCACTGAAGCTTTCTTT. Translation: CASHGVGTEAFF.

As DNA, the CDR3 is TGCGCCAGCATAAGGGCGGGGATGGATGAGCAGTTCTTC. Protein product: CASIRAGMDEQFF. The chain is built from TRBV10-2 and TRBJ2-1, with D possibly TRBD2 on 6 matching bases. V lost 7 bases, J lost 8 bases, and 15 bases lay in between. Per the germline V gene, CDR1 is WSHSY and CDR2 is SAAADI. This CDR3 comprises 13 residues.

The sample holds one count of this clone. This rearrangement joins TRBV2 to TRBJ2-2; D is undetermined. This CDR3 is 14 amino acids long. The V gene lost 4 bases and the J gene lost 2 bases, with 8 bases spanning the gap. The V gene's germline CDR1 is SNHLY and CDR2 FYNNEI. The CDR3 protein is CASSGATNTGELFF. Written as DNA, the CDR3 is TGTGCCAGCAGTGGGGCAACAAACACCGGGGAGCTGTTTTTT.

The rearrangement joins TRBV28 to TRBJ1-6, with D tentatively TRBD1 (6 bases). The CDR3 has 16 residues. Germline V gene lookup returns CDR1 MDHEN and CDR2 SYDVKM. Between the trimmed V and J ends, which lost 5 bases and 5 bases, there was a span of 16 bases. In nucleotides, the CDR3 is TGTGCCAGCAGTCTCAGGGGTACCATGGATAATTCACCCCTCCACTTT. Translating gives CASSLRGTMDNSPLHF.

This chain uses TRBV5-4 with TRBJ2-1; 10 bases align to TRBD2. CDR1 and CDR2 (germline): SGHNT, YYREEE (reference sequence). This CDR3 has 15 amino acids. J lost 9 bases, V lost 0 bases, and 6 bases had no gene match. CDR3 in amino acids: CASSLGVSGGIEQFF. The CDR3 DNA sequence: TGTGCCAGCAGCTTGGGGGTTAGCGGGGGGATTGAGCAGTTCTTC.

CDR3 bases: TGTGCCAGTCGCTCTGAGACAGGGGTCAATCAGCCCCAGCATTTT. Translated: CASRSETGVNQPQHF. The chain recombines TRBV19 with TRBJ1-5, with 8 positions matching TRBD1. CDR1 LNHDA and CDR2 SQIVND come from the germline V gene (reference sequence). CDR3 length: 15 amino acids. Trimming at V came to 8 bases and at J to 3 bases, leaving 9 bases not matched to a gene.

The J gene is TRBJ1-2, the V gene TRBV9; a weak D match, TRBD1 (6 bases). Trimming pared 0 bases from V and 8 bases from J, leaving 14 bases between. Germline loops: CDR1 SGDLS, CDR2 YYNGEE. The CDR3 runs to 14 residues. The CDR3 nucleotides are TGTGCCAGCAGCGTAGACGGCCCGCAGGGGGGCTACACCTTC. Its translation: CASSVDGPQGGYTF.

This clone was seen a single time. The chain has TRBV19 and TRBJ1-2; 8 bases align to TRBD1. This CDR3 region has 13 residues. CDR1 LNHDA and CDR2 SQIVND come from the germline V gene (reference sequence). Trimming at V came to 7 bases and at J to 4 bases, leaving 5 bases not matched to a gene. CDR3 residues: CASNRDRLYGYTF. DNA for the CDR3: TGTGCCAGTAACAGGGACAGGCTCTATGGCTACACCTTC.

This clone was seen once. J is TRBJ2-3 and V is TRBV28, with 12 bases lining up with TRBD2. This CDR3 comprises 16 residues. CDR1 MDHEN and CDR2 SYDVKM come from the germline V gene. Trimming at V came to 5 bases and at J to 4 bases, leaving 7 bases not matched to a gene. Here the CDR3 reads CASSTLAGGHADTQYF. DNA of the CDR3: TGTGCCAGCAGTACTCTAGCGGGGGGGCATGCAGATACGCAGTATTTT.

The V gene is TRBV28, the J gene TRBJ1-1; D unclear. CDR1 and CDR2 (germline): MDHEN, SYDVKM. The V end lost 6 bases, the J end lost 2 bases, and 19 bases lay between the germline ends. The CDR3 sequence is 16 residues long. As DNA, the CDR3 is TGTGCCAGCAGCTACGGATTATACAGTCGAAACACTGAAGCTTTCTTT. Encoded protein: CASSYGLYSRNTEAFF.

This rearrangement joins TRBV11-2 to TRBJ1-1; D perhaps matches TRBD1 (6 bases). V was pared by 5 bases and J by 11 bases, with 15 bases between. Germline CDR1 SGHAT, CDR2 FQNNGV. This CDR3 region has 12 residues. Written as DNA, the CDR3 is TGTGCCAGCAGCCAGAAAGACAGGCTGGCTTTCTTT. It specifies CASSQKDRLAFF.

The genes are TRBV6-5 and TRBJ1-1; D may be TRBD1 (5 bases). This CDR3 region has 11 residues. Trimming removed 8 bases from V and 1 base from J, with 5 bases in between. The germline CDR1 and CDR2 sequences are MNHEY and SVGAGI. CDR3 residues: CASQGNTEAFF. CDR3 DNA sequence: TGTGCCAGCCAGGGGAACACTGAAGCTTTCTTT.

This chain connects TRBV6-1 to TRBJ2-2; 9 bases are shared with TRBD1. Germline-derived CDR1 and CDR2 are MNHNS and SASEGT. This CDR3 contains 15 residues. V trimming: 6 bases; J trimming: 1 base; junction bases outside the gene matches: 3. CDR3 in DNA: TGTGCCAGCAGACCGGGACAGGGGAACACCGGGGAGCTGTTTTTT. Encoded protein: CASRPGQGNTGELFF.

The chain is built from TRBV5-6 and TRBJ2-7; possibly TRBD2 for D (7 bases). This CDR3 contains 14 residues. Trimming cost V 5 bases and J 4 bases, with 16 bases left between them. CDR1 is SGHDT, CDR2 YYEEEE, per germline. Here the CDR3 reads CASSFKGGGYEQYF. CDR3 nucleotides: TGTGCCAGCAGTTTCAAGGGGGGGGGTTACGAGCAGTACTTC.

The chain carries TRBV13 and TRBJ2-2; 8 bases align to TRBD2. With V trimmed by 6 bases and J by 5 bases, 11 bases remained unmatched. The germline CDR1 and CDR2 sequences are PRHDT and FYEKMQ (reference sequence). The CDR3 is made up of 16 amino acids. This CDR3 reads CASSQTGGDPTGELFF. As DNA, the CDR3 is TGTGCCAGCAGTCAAACGGGGGGGGACCCGACCGGGGAGCTGTTTTTT.

The chain has TRBV4-1 and TRBJ1-1; D not certain. Germline loops: CDR1 MGHRA, CDR2 YSYEKL. V lost 0 bases and J 6 bases, leaving 8 bases between the germline ends. The CDR3 has 13 residues. CDR3 protein: CASSQDQYAEAFF. The CDR3 bases are TGCGCCAGCAGCCAAGATCAGTATGCTGAAGCTTTCTTT.

This chain connects TRBV28 to TRBJ2-6; no definite D call. CDR3 length: 13 amino acids. Germline V gives CDR1 MDHEN, CDR2 SYDVKM. V gave up 3 bases and J gave up 4 bases, with 4 bases separating them. The CDR3 bases are TGTGCCAGCAGTTTCTCCGGGGCCAACGTCCTGACTTTC. Its translation is CASSFSGANVLTF.

The chain has TRBV15 and TRBJ2-1; 15 bases line up with TRBD2. Trimming at V came to 6 bases and at J to 5 bases, leaving 20 bases not matched to a gene. The CDR3 has 21 amino acids. Looked up from germline, CDR1 is LNHNV and CDR2 is YYDKDF (reference sequence). The CDR3 coding sequence is TGTGCCACCAGAAGATTCGGGGGTAACGGACTAGCGGGGGGGCTTGACAATGAGCAGTTCTTC. Amino acid sequence: CATRRFGGNGLAGGLDNEQFF.

This chain joins TRBV5-1 and TRBJ1-2, with unresolved D. With 4 bases removed from V and 6 bases from J, the gap between germline ends came to 16 bases. The CDR3 sequence is 14 residues long. The germline CDR1 and CDR2 sequences are SGHRS and YFSETQ. CDR3 amino acids: CASSGSWAKDGYTF. The CDR3, as DNA: TGCGCCAGCAGCGGGAGTTGGGCTAAGGATGGCTACACCTTC.

The V and J genes are TRBV5-8 and TRBJ1-2; 8 positions match TRBD1. CDR3 size: 14 residues. Trimming at V came to 6 bases and at J to 4 bases, leaving 8 bases not matched to a gene. CDR1 SGHTS and CDR2 YDEGEE come from the germline V gene. The CDR3 DNA is TGTGCCAGCATTTTCACAGGGGGAGGCTATGGCTACACCTTC. Its protein product is CASIFTGGGYGYTF.

The genes are TRBV25-1 and TRBJ2-5; D remains ambiguous. With the DNA end fitting TRBJ2-7 better, the J assignment may be wrong. Germline V gene sequence: CDR1 MGHDK, CDR2 SYGVNS. This CDR3 comprises 14 residues. Here the CDR3 reads CASSESRQPYEQYF. The CDR3 DNA is TGTGCCAGCAGTGAAAGTCGTCAACCCTACGAGCAGTACTTC.

V is TRBV7-8 and J is TRBJ1-5; D gene unclear. Trimming removed 0 bases at V and 4 bases at J, with 10 bases between. Germline values: CDR1 SGHVS, CDR2 FQNEAQ. This CDR3 spans 15 amino acids. This CDR3 reads CASSLAVGVNQPQHF. CDR3 in DNA: TGTGCCAGCAGCTTAGCGGTGGGAGTTAATCAGCCCCAGCATTTT.

V usage is TRBV5-1 and J usage is TRBJ2-3; 10 nucleotides line up with TRBD2. V dropped 5 bases and J dropped 4; count of bases not matched to a gene: 7. The CDR3 is 15 amino acids. Germline assignment: CDR1 SGHRS and CDR2 YFSETQ. This chain's CDR3 is CASSPGGLAADTQYF. CDR3 bases: TGCGCCAGCAGTCCCGGTGGACTAGCGGCAGATACGCAGTATTTT.

This sequence joins TRBV10-3 and TRBJ2-5; 8 bases line up with TRBD2. The CDR3 runs to 15 residues. J gave up 5 bases and V 5 bases, and 10 bases lay outside the gene matches. Germline-derived CDR1 and CDR2 are ENHRY and SYGVKD. CDR3 residues: CAISNPDTGGETQYF. The CDR3 nucleotides read TGTGCCATCAGTAACCCCGACACGGGGGGGGAGACCCAGTACTTC.

This chain connects TRBV29-1 to TRBJ1-3; D remains ambiguous. Germline V lookup: CDR1 SQVTM, CDR2 ANQGSEA. The V end lost 4 bases, the J end lost 0 bases, and 10 bases lay between the germline ends. This CDR3 has 14 residues. CDR3 region: CSVVQRDSGNTIYF. In nucleotides, the CDR3 is TGCAGCGTTGTCCAGCGTGACTCTGGAAACACCATATATTTT.

The rearrangement joins TRBV28 to TRBJ1-5, with a possible D match to TRBD1 (6 bases). V dropped 3 bases and J dropped 9 bases, with 12 bases sitting between them. CDR1 and CDR2 (germline): MDHEN, SYDVKM. The CDR3 has 13 amino acids. This chain's CDR3 is CASSFRQVGPQHF. DNA of the CDR3: TGTGCCAGCAGTTTCCGACAGGTTGGGCCCCAGCATTTT.

This clone was seen only once. The V gene is TRBV7-9, the J gene TRBJ1-2; D is ambiguous. The CDR3 is 13 amino acids. The germline CDR1 and CDR2 sequences are SEHNR and FQNEAQ (reference sequence). Trimming pared 5 bases from V and 5 bases from J, leaving 12 bases between. CDR3 in DNA: TGTGCCAGCAGCCAACCAATCGGGTATGGCTACACCTTC. The encoded protein is CASSQPIGYGYTF.

In this sample, this clone turned up once. V and J are TRBV27 and TRBJ1-4, with 7 bases lining up with TRBD1. The CDR3 consists of 15 residues. Per the germline V gene, CDR1 is MNHEY and CDR2 is SMNVEV (reference sequence). The V segment lost 3 bases and the J segment 8 bases; nucleotides outside the gene matches: 9. The CDR3 DNA reads as TGTGCCAGCAGTTTCCAACAGGGGAGAAAGGAAAAACTGTTTTTT. It yields the protein CASSFQQGRKEKLFF. Together with reference TRBV27 and TRBJ1-4, the CDR3 gives the full variable domain: EAQVTQNPRYLITVTGKKLTVTCSQNMNHEYMSWYRQDPGLGLRQIYYSMNVEVTDKGDVPEGYKVSRKEKRNFPLILESPSPNQTSLYFCASSFQQGRKEKLFFGSGTQLSVL.

J is TRBJ2-3 and V is TRBV15; TRBD2 matches at 11 bases. Germline CDR1 and CDR2: LNHNV and YYDKDF (reference sequence). This CDR3 spans 15 amino acids. V lost 0 bases to trimming and J lost 4 bases; unmatched junction nucleotides: 0. The chain's CDR3 is CATSRDSGGADTQYF. DNA for the CDR3: TGTGCCACCAGCAGAGATAGCGGGGGGGCAGATACGCAGTATTTT.

The rearrangement links TRBV5-6 to TRBJ2-1; 9 bases line up with TRBD1. This CDR3 comprises 14 residues. V gave up 3 bases and J gave up 9 bases; unmatched junction bases: 7. From germline, CDR1 is SGHDT and CDR2 YYEEEE. The CDR3 nucleotides read TGTGCCAGCAGCTGGGGGACAGGGTCGGGTGAGCAGTTCTTC. It codes for CASSWGTGSGEQFF. Full variable domain (outside the CDR3, taken from reference TRBV5-6 and TRBJ2-1): DAGVTQSPTHLIKTRGQQVTLRCSPKSGHDTVSWYQQALGQGPQFIFQYYEEEERQRGNFPDRFSGHQFPNYSSELNVNALLLGDSALYLCASSWGTGSGEQFFGPGTRLTVL.

The CDR3 coding sequence is TGTGCCAGCAGTTTACCGGGACTCTACGAGCAGTACGTC. It translates to CASSLPGLYEQYV. The chain combines TRBV27 with TRBJ2-7; tentatively, D is TRBD2 (6 bases). V lost 2 bases, J lost 3 bases, and 8 bases lay in between. Germline V lookup: CDR1 MNHEY, CDR2 SMNVEV (reference sequence). The CDR3 extends over 13 amino acids.

The V gene is TRBV7-6, the J gene TRBJ1-4; TRBD1 matches 7 bases. Trimming cost V 5 bases and J 6 bases; bases outside gene matches: 12. This CDR3 is built from 16 residues. In germline, CDR1 is SGHVS, CDR2 FNYEAQ. This CDR3 reads CASSRFSSGTDEKLFF. CDR3 coding DNA: TGTGCCAGCAGCCGTTTCTCTTCCGGGACAGATGAAAAACTGTTTTTT.